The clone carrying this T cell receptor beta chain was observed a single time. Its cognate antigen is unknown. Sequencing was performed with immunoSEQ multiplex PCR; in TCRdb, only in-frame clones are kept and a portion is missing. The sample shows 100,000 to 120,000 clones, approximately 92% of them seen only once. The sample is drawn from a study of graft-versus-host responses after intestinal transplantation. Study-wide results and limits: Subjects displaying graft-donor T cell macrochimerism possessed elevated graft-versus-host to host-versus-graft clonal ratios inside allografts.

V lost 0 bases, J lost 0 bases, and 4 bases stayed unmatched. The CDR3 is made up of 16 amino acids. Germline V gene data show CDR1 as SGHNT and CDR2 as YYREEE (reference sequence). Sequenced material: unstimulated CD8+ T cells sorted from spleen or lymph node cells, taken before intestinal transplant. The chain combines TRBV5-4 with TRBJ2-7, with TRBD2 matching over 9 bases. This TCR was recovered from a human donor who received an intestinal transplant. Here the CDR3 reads CASSLDEAGGSYEQYF. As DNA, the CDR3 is TGTGCCAGCAGCTTGGATGAAGCGGGAGGCTCCTACGAGCAGTACTTC.